These 26 T cell receptor beta chains originate from one sample sequenced in a study of shared clonotypes between healthy human individuals. Naive CD8 cells lacked CD45RO, underwent positive selection for CCR7 and left out terminally differentiated effector memory CD45RA+ cells. The assay was immunoSEQ multiplex PCR, and TCRdb's table has in-frame clones only and misses some. The profile shows around 620,000 clones, around 95% of them singletons. Specimen: naive CD8+ T cells sorted from blood. All receptors come from a woman in her 30s in good health.

Here the CDR3 reads CASRSTSGTYYEQYF. CDR3 coding DNA: TGTGCCAGCAGATCGACTAGCGGGACATACTACGAGCAGTACTTC. The chain employs TRBV5-8 and TRBJ2-7; 11 bases line up with TRBD2. From germline, CDR1 is SGHTS and CDR2 YDEGEE. J gave up 3 bases and V 5 bases, and 7 bases lay outside the gene matches. This CDR3 is built from 15 residues.

The chain is built from TRBV5-1 and TRBJ2-7; D unclear. V dropped 7 bases and J dropped 5 bases, with 10 bases sitting between them. CDR1 is SGHRS and CDR2 is YFSETQ in the germline V gene. The CDR3 totals 11 residues. The CDR3 reads CASPIKNEQYF. The CDR3, as DNA: TGCGCCAGCCCAATAAAGAACGAGCAGTACTTC.

The chain couples TRBV14 to TRBJ1-2; D is ambiguous. Germline CDR1 SGHDN, CDR2 FVKESK. Trimming took 1 base from V and 4 from J, leaving 10 bases between them. This CDR3 has 14 amino acids. Here the CDR3 DNA reads TGTGCCAGCAGCCAAGGTGGCAGGAGCTATGGCTACACCTTC. Translating gives CASSQGGRSYGYTF.

J is TRBJ2-3 and V is TRBV7-6; no definite D call. The V end was cut by 1 base, the J end by 4 bases, with 6 bases between. The CDR3 consists of 13 residues. Per the germline V gene, CDR1 is SGHVS and CDR2 is FNYEAQ. The CDR3 protein is CASSLGWSDTQYF. DNA of the CDR3: TGTGCCAGCAGCTTAGGCTGGTCAGATACGCAGTATTTT.

The V gene is TRBV5-4, the J gene TRBJ2-5; TRBD1 matches 8 bases. The CDR3 contains 15 residues. The trim removed 4 bases at V and 2 bases at J, leaving 7 bases unmatched. In germline, CDR1 is SGHNT, CDR2 YYREEE (reference sequence). In DNA form, the CDR3 reads TGTGCCAGCAGCCCGACCGGGACAGGACAAGAGACCCAGTACTTC. This codes for CASSPTGTGQETQYF.

This rearrangement joins TRBV28 to TRBJ2-7; D is perhaps TRBD1 (6 bases). V was cut by 5 bases and J by 2 bases, with 13 bases left in between. In germline, CDR1 is MDHEN, CDR2 SYDVKM. CDR3 length: 14 residues. CDR3 coding DNA: TGTGCCAGCAGTGCTTCCGGGACAACCTACGAGCAGTACTTC. Encoded protein: CASSASGTTYEQYF.

As for this clone: It is unclear where the CDR3 begins or ends on the DNA, so no DNA is shown, and the CDR3 is as TCRdb lists it. The genes are TRBV6-1 and TRBJ2-7; the D call of TRBD1 is as the table states it, not checked on the DNA. The CDR3 is 11 residues long, counting both termini. Germline V gene sequence: CDR1 MNHNS, CDR2 SASEGT. CDR3: CASILGAEQYF.

This rearrangement joins TRBV29-1 to TRBJ2-5; no definite D call. This CDR3 is built from 11 residues. The germline V and J ends were trimmed by 7 bases and 3 bases, with 9 bases remaining between them. Germline V gene data show CDR1 as SQVTM and CDR2 as ANQGSEA. The CDR3: CSALGEETQYF. CDR3 in DNA: TGCAGCGCCCTAGGTGAAGAGACCCAGTACTTC.

J is TRBJ1-4 and V is TRBV28; maybe TRBD1 (5 bases). CDR1 and CDR2 (germline): MDHEN, SYDVKM. The length of the CDR3 is 22 residues. V was shortened by 5 bases and J by 7 bases, with 38 bases between the two germline ends. In nucleotides, the CDR3 is TGTGCCAGCAGTGCGACAGACCTTACTCGCCTAACCAGTCTGAAAGACGTTGAAAAACTGTTTTTT. Translating it yields CASSATDLTRLTSLKDVEKLFF.

This clone occurred once. The V call is TRBV28, the J call TRBJ2-5; TRBD1 matches 7 bases. Trimming at V came to 6 bases and at J to 0 bases, leaving 10 bases not matched to a gene. CDR1 is MDHEN and CDR2 is SYDVKM in the germline V gene. This CDR3 is built from 16 residues. This CDR3 is CASSPSRDSNQETQYF. DNA of the CDR3: TGTGCCAGCAGCCCTTCGAGGGACAGCAACCAAGAGACCCAGTACTTC.

To note about this clone: In the same sample, other DNA sequences code for this CDR3. The chain combines TRBV7-9 with TRBJ2-7; TRBD2 is a possible D gene (5 bases). CDR3 size: 12 residues. Germline CDR1 reads SEHNR; CDR2 reads FQNEAQ (reference sequence). V was trimmed by 0 bases and J by 6 bases, leaving 6 bases between them. CDR3 coding DNA: TGTGCCAGCAGCTTAGCTGGAGGCGAGCAGTACTTC. Its translation is CASSLAGGEQYF.

In DNA, the CDR3 is TGTGCCAGCAGTCGAGGGACTAGCGGGGTCTTCACAGATACGCAGTATTTT. Encoded protein: CASSRGTSGVFTDTQYF. V is TRBV28 and J is TRBJ2-3; 13 nucleotides align to TRBD2. The trim removed 5 bases at V and 2 bases at J, leaving 7 bases unmatched. The CDR3 covers 17 residues. Germline V gene sequence: CDR1 MDHEN, CDR2 SYDVKM. Full variable domain (rest looked up from reference TRBV28 and TRBJ2-3): DVKVTQSSRYLVKRTGEKVFLECVQDMDHENMFWYRQDPGLGLRLIYFSYDVKMKEKGDIPEGYSVSREKKERFSLILESASTNQTSMYLCASSRGTSGVFTDTQYFGPGTRLTVL.

This sequence joins TRBV28 and TRBJ2-5, with 11 bases that match TRBD2. After removal of 8 bases from V and 4 bases from J, the junction contained 6 bases not matched to a gene. Germline V gene data show CDR1 as MDHEN and CDR2 as SYDVKM. The CDR3 is 14 amino acids. This CDR3 reads CASQGLAEGETQYF. Here the CDR3 DNA reads TGTGCCAGCCAGGGACTAGCGGAGGGAGAGACCCAGTACTTC.

This clone occurred once. This same CDR3 is encoded by further DNA sequences in the sample. The V and J genes are TRBV27 and TRBJ2-1; D remains ambiguous. CDR1 MNHEY and CDR2 SMNVEV come from the germline V gene (reference sequence). The ends were cut back, 2 bases at V and 0 bases at J, with 8 bases in the middle. CDR3 length: 15 amino acids. CDR3 sequence: CASSLALSSYNEQFF. The CDR3 DNA reads TGTGCCAGCAGTTTAGCCCTGAGCTCCTACAATGAGCAGTTCTTC.

The chain employs TRBV14 and TRBJ2-7; TRBD1 matches 8 bases. Germline trimming cut 0 bases from V and 0 bases from J; bases unmatched to any gene: 1. The CDR3 has 15 residues. The germline V gene encodes CDR1 SGHDN and CDR2 FVKESK. The CDR3 sequence is CASSQEQGASYEQYF. In DNA, the CDR3 is TGTGCCAGCAGCCAAGAGCAGGGGGCCTCCTACGAGCAGTACTTC.

This chain uses TRBV9 with TRBJ2-1; 10 bases fit TRBD2. The trim removed 3 bases at V and 5 bases at J, leaving 8 bases unmatched. Germline CDR1 reads SGDLS; CDR2 reads YYNGEE. The CDR3 runs to 16 residues. CDR3 region: CASSDGLAELNNEQFF. CDR3 bases: TGTGCCAGCAGCGATGGACTAGCGGAACTAAACAATGAGCAGTTCTTC. Full variable domain (missing parts from reference TRBV9 and TRBJ2-1): DSGVTQTPKHLITATGQRVTLRCSPRSGDLSVYWYQQSLDQGLQFLIQYYNGEERAKGNILERFSAQQFPDLHSELNLSSLELGDSALYFCASSDGLAELNNEQFFGPGTRLTVL.

The chain joins TRBV27 to TRBJ1-2; D is ambiguous. The CDR3 contains 18 residues. The germline V gene has CDR1 MNHEY and CDR2 SMNVEV (reference sequence). The V and J ends lost 2 bases and 9 bases respectively, with 28 bases between them. Written as DNA, the CDR3 is TGTGCCAGCAGTTTAGCCGAGACGAGGAACTCGGGTTCGTCGAGCTACACCTTC. It encodes CASSLAETRNSGSSSYTF.

The chain combines TRBV19 with TRBJ2-5; no definite D call. With 5 bases removed from V and 4 bases from J, the gap between germline ends came to 17 bases. The CDR3 loop spans 15 amino acids. Germline V gene data show CDR1 as LNHDA and CDR2 as SQIVND (reference sequence). In DNA, the CDR3 is TGTGCCAGTAGTCCCGACACGGCCCTGGGAGAGACCCAGTACTTC. It yields the protein CASSPDTALGETQYF.

The chain uses TRBV28 and TRBJ1-2; D unclear. The CDR3 covers 12 residues. Between the trimmed V and J ends, which lost 6 bases and 7 bases, there was a span of 12 bases. Per the germline V gene, CDR1 is MDHEN and CDR2 is SYDVKM. The CDR3 DNA is TGTGCCAGCAGCCCAATCGGTCTTGGCTACACCTTC. This encodes CASSPIGLGYTF.

V is TRBV15 and J is TRBJ1-1; 7 nucleotides align to TRBD1. The V segment lost 5 bases and the J segment 2 bases; nucleotides outside the gene matches: 5. CDR1 and CDR2 (germline): LNHNV, YYDKDF (reference sequence). This CDR3 is built from 14 residues. The CDR3 region is CATSGGQSNTEAFF. The CDR3 DNA reads TGTGCCACCAGCGGGGGACAGTCCAACACTGAAGCTTTCTTT.

The rearrangement joins TRBV5-1 to TRBJ2-2; D not certain. CDR3 length: 15 residues. Germline-derived CDR1 and CDR2 are SGHRS and YFSETQ. Between the trimmed V and J ends, which lost 1 base and 0 bases, there was a span of 7 bases. The CDR3 spells CASSLTITNTGELFF. The CDR3 nucleotides read TGCGCCAGCAGCTTGACTATTACGAACACCGGGGAGCTGTTTTTT. Based on the CDR3 plus reference TRBV5-1 and TRBJ2-2, the full variable domain is KAGVTQTPRYLIKTRGQQVTLSCSPISGHRSVSWYQQTPGQGLQFLFEYFSETQRNKGNFPGRFSGRQFSNSRSEMNVSTLELGDSALYLCASSLTITNTGELFFGEGSRLTVL.

V usage is TRBV19 and J usage is TRBJ1-5, with 8 bases identical to TRBD1. Losses at the gene ends were 4 bases for V and 5 bases for J; bases not matched to a gene: 7. Germline V gene data show CDR1 as LNHDA and CDR2 as SQIVND (reference sequence). This CDR3 spans 15 amino acids. The CDR3 nucleotides are TGTGCCAGTAGTACCCCGACAGGGGTGGATCAGCCCCAGCATTTT. Its protein is CASSTPTGVDQPQHF. Together with reference TRBV19 and TRBJ1-5, the CDR3 gives the full variable domain: DGGITQSPKYLFRKEGQNVTLSCEQNLNHDAMYWYRQDPGQGLRLIYYSQIVNDFQKGDIAEGYSVSREKKESFPLTVTSAQKNPTAFYLCASSTPTGVDQPQHFGDGTRLSIL.

This chain connects TRBV7-9 to TRBJ1-1, with D unclear. Germline loops: CDR1 SEHNR, CDR2 FQNEAQ (reference sequence). The CDR3 is 15 residues long. V lost 2 bases and J lost 7, with 17 bases in between. CDR3 in amino acids: CASSLHIGRAIEAFF. The CDR3 DNA reads TGTGCCAGCAGCTTACATATTGGACGGGCGATTGAAGCTTTCTTT.

This chain uses TRBV28 with TRBJ2-2; the match to TRBD2 covers 11 bases. This CDR3 spans 18 amino acids. V lost 5 bases to trimming and J lost 5 bases; unmatched junction nucleotides: 13. CDR1 MDHEN and CDR2 SYDVKM come from the germline V gene. Here the CDR3 reads CASSPGTSGLGGTGELFF. In DNA, the CDR3 is TGTGCCAGCAGTCCCGGGACTAGCGGACTAGGAGGGACCGGGGAGCTGTTTTTT.

This chain links TRBV10-3 with TRBJ2-7; D not certain. This CDR3 is built from 12 residues. V was pared by 1 base and J by 5 bases, with 6 bases between. The germline gives CDR1 ENHRY, CDR2 SYGVKD. For the CDR3, the DNA is TGTGCCATCAGTGAGTTGCTAAACGAGCAGTACTTC. This gives the protein CAISELLNEQYF.

The chain is built from TRBV20-1 and TRBJ2-7; D is ambiguous. The CDR3 is made up of 11 amino acids. Germline V lookup: CDR1 DFQATT, CDR2 SNEGSKA (reference sequence). Trimming cost V 6 bases and J 6 bases, with 12 bases left between them. The CDR3 DNA follows: TGCAGTGCCGAGATAGGTGGCGAGCAGTACTTC. The encoded protein is CSAEIGGEQYF.